This TCR beta chain was sequenced in a study of OX40 agonist ivuxolimab in advanced cancers. The table came from immunoSEQ multiplex PCR; TCRdb's copy has only in-frame clones and leaves some out. This repertoire shows about 55,000 clones, roughly 90% found once; its top ten account for under 8%. This clone was found once. This sample comprised CD4+ or CD8+ T cells sorted from blood, obtained in a trial of the OX40 agonist ivuxolimab. The TCR comes from an adult with an advanced solid tumor such as melanoma, head and neck, liver or kidney cancer.

The CDR3 reads CAVRRTGGGTGELFF. CDR3 bases: TGTGCCGTTCGACGGACAGGGGGCGGCACCGGGGAGCTGTTTTTT. V and J are TRBV7-8 and TRBJ2-2; TRBD1 aligns across 11 bases. CDR1 and CDR2 (germline): SGHVS, FQNEAQ. The CDR3 length is 15 residues. V gave up 11 bases and J gave up 4 bases; unmatched junction bases: 9.